One sample yielded the 4 T cell receptor beta chains listed below, sequenced in a study of OX40 agonist ivuxolimab in advanced cancers. Using immunoSEQ multiplex PCR, the repertoire was profiled, and TCRdb retains in-frame clones only, with some absent. In the table there are 60,000 to 80,000 clones, around four fifths of which are singletons. The sequencing here drew on CD4+ or CD8+ T cells sorted from blood, taken in a trial of the OX40 agonist ivuxolimab. These receptors were collected from an adult with an advanced solid tumor such as melanoma, head and neck, liver or kidney cancer.

The J gene is TRBJ1-5, the V gene TRBV27; D unclear. V gave up 9 bases and J gave up 1 base, with 10 bases separating them. The CDR3 loop spans 13 amino acids. From germline, CDR1 is MNHEY and CDR2 SMNVEV (reference sequence). Here the CDR3 DNA reads TGTGCCAGTTCAACCAAGAGCAATCAGCCCCAGCATTTT. Protein sequence: CASSTKSNQPQHF.

The gene calls are TRBV19 and TRBJ2-1; a weak D match, TRBD2 (6 bases). The CDR3 is 16 residues long. V lost 9 bases to trimming and J lost 8 bases, with 26 bases between them. CDR1 is LNHDA and CDR2 is SQIVND in the germline V gene (reference sequence). DNA for the CDR3: TGTGCCAGCGTCGACCGAGCGGGCCCTACGGGGGATGAGCAGTTCTTC. This gives the protein CASVDRAGPTGDEQFF.

The V and J genes are TRBV10-3 and TRBJ1-2; 7 bases align to TRBD1. J gave up 3 bases and V 6 bases, and 4 bases lay outside the gene matches. Per germline, CDR1 ENHRY and CDR2 SYGVKD. The CDR3 runs 13 residues. CDR3 nucleotide sequence: TGTGCCATCAGAGAACAGGGGTACTATGGCTACACCTTC. Encoded protein: CAIREQGYYGYTF.

This clone was counted once. The rearrangement uses TRBV19 and TRBJ2-1, with TRBD2 identical over 10 bases. The CDR3 consists of 16 residues. J lost 6 bases, V lost 6 bases, and 11 bases had no gene match. CDR1 LNHDA and CDR2 SQIVND come from the germline V gene (reference sequence). CDR3 residues: CASSHFTGLATNEQFF. The CDR3 region has the DNA TGTGCCAGTAGCCACTTTACGGGACTAGCGACCAATGAGCAGTTCTTC. Drawing the rest from reference TRBV19 and TRBJ2-1, the complete variable domain is DGGITQSPKYLFRKEGQNVTLSCEQNLNHDAMYWYRQDPGQGLRLIYYSQIVNDFQKGDIAEGYSVSREKKESFPLTVTSAQKNPTAFYLCASSHFTGLATNEQFFGPGTRLTVL.